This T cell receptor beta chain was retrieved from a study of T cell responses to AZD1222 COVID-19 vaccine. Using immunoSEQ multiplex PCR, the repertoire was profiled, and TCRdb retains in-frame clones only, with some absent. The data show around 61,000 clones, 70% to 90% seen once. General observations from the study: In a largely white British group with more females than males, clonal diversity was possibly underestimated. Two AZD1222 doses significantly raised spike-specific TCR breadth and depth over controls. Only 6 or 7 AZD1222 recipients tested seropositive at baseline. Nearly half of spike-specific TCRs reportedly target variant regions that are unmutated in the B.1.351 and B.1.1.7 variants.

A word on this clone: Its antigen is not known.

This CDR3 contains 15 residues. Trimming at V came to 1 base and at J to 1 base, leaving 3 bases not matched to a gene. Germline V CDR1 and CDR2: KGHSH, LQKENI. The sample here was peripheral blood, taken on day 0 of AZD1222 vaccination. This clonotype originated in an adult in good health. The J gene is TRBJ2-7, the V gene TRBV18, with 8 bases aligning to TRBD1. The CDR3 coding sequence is TGTGCCAGCTCACCACGGACAGGGACTTCCTACGAGCAGTACTTC. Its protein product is CASSPRTGTSYEQYF. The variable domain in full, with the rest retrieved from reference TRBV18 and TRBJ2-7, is NAGVMQNPRHLVRRRGQEARLRCSPMKGHSHVYWYRQLPEEGLKFMVYLQKENIIDESGMPKERFSAEFPKEGPSILRIQQVVRGDSAAYFCASSPRTGTSYEQYFGPGTRLTVT.